This TCR beta chain was identified in a study of T cell clonotyping in hematopoietic cell transplantation. Some clones are missing from TCRdb's copy, which holds only in-frame ones; the method was immunoSEQ multiplex PCR. The data show 45,000 or so clones, roughly 80% seen once. Specified time point: recipient sample about 28 days before transplant, after cytoreduction. V shed 3 bases, J shed 3 bases, and the junction held 10 bases outside the gene matches. CDR3 length: 16 amino acids. The germline CDR1 and CDR2 sequences are SEHNR and FQNEAQ (reference sequence). The source is a man between 60 and 70 years old with myelodysplastic syndrome. Some clones in this sample may be carry-over from other donors' samples. The chain employs TRBV7-9 and TRBJ2-5; 7 bases are shared with TRBD1. The sample consisted of peripheral blood mononuclear cells, taken before stem cell transplant. For the CDR3, the DNA is TGTGCCAGCAGCTTTACCGAGACAGGGAATGAAGAGACCCAGTACTTC. Its translation is CASSFTETGNEETQYF.